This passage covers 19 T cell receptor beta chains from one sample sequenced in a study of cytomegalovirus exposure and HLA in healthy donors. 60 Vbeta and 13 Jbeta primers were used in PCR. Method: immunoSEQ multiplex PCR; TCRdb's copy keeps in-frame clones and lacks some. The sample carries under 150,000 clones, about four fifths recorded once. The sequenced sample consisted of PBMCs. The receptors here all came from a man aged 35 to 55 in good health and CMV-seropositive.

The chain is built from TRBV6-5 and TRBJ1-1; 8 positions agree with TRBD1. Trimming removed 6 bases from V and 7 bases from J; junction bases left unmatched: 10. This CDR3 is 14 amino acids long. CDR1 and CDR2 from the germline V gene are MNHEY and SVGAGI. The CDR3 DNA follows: TGTGCCAGCAGAAGCCGGGACAGGCCAATTGAAGCTTTCTTT. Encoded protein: CASRSRDRPIEAFF.

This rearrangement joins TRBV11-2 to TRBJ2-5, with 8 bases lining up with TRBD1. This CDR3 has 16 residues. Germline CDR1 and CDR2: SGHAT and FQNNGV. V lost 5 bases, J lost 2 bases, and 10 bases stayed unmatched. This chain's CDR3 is CASSLTTGVAQETQYF. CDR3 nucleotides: TGTGCCAGCAGCCTAACGACAGGGGTTGCGCAAGAGACCCAGTACTTC.

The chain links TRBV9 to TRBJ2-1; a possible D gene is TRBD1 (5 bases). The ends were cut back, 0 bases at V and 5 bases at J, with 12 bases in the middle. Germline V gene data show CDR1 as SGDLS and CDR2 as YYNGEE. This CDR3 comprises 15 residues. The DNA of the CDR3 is TGTGCCAGCAGCGTAGCAGGGAATCTGAACAATGAGCAGTTCTTC. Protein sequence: CASSVAGNLNNEQFF.

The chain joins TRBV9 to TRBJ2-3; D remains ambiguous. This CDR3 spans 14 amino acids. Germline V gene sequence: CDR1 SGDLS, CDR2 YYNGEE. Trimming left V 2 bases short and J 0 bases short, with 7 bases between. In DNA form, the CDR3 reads TGTGCCAGCAGCGTCCAGACTAGCACAGATACGCAGTATTTT. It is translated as CASSVQTSTDTQYF.

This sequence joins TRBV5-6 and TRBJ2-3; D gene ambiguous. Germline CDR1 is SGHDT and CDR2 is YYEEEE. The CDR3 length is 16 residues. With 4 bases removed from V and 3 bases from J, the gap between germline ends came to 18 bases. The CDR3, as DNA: TGTGCCAGCAGCCTCGCAGGTTCGTCAGGTACAGATACGCAGTATTTT. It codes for CASSLAGSSGTDTQYF. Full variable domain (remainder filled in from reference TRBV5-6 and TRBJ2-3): DAGVTQSPTHLIKTRGQQVTLRCSPKSGHDTVSWYQQALGQGPQFIFQYYEEEERQRGNFPDRFSGHQFPNYSSELNVNALLLGDSALYLCASSLAGSSGTDTQYFGPGTRLTVL.

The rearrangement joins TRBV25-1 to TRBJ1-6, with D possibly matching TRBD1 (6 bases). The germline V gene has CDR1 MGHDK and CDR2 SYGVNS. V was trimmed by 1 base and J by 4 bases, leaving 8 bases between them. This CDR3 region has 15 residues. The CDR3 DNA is TGTGCCAGCAGTGAATCGGACAGATATAATTCACCCCTCCACTTT. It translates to CASSESDRYNSPLHF.

CDR3 in DNA: TGTGCGACGGGACAGGGGTACGGCTACACCTTC. This codes for CATGQGYGYTF. V gene TRBV19 combines with J gene TRBJ1-2; the match to TRBD1 covers 10 bases. Germline CDR1 LNHDA, CDR2 SQIVND (reference sequence). This CDR3 comprises 11 residues. Using reference TRBV19 and TRBJ1-2 for the parts outside the CDR3, the full variable domain is DGGITQSPKYLFRKEGQNVTLSCEQNLNHDAMYWYRQDPGQGLRLIYYSQIVNDFQKGDIAEGYSVSREKKESFPLTVTSAQKNPTAFYLCATGQGYGYTFGSGTRLTVV.

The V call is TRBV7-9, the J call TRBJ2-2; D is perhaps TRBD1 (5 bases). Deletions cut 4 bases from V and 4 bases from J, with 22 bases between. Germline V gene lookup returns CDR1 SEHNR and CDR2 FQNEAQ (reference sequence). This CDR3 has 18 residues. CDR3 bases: TGTGCCAGCAGCTCCCCCGGGTGGCAGGGCAGCGTCACCGGGGAGCTGTTTTTT. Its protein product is CASSSPGWQGSVTGELFF.

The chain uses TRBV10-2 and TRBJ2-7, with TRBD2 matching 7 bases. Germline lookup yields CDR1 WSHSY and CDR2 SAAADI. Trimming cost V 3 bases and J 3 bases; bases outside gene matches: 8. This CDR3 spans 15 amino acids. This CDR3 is CASSEPGRGSYEQYF. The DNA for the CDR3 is TGCGCCAGCAGTGAACCAGGGAGGGGAAGCTACGAGCAGTACTTC.

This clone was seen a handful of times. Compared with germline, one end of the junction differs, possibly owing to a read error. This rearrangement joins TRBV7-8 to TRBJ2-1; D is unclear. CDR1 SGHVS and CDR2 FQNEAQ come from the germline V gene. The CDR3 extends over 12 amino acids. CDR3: CASSLARVSPVF. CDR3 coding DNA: TGTGCCAGCAGCTTAGCGCGAGTATCTCCGGTCTTC.

In DNA form, the CDR3 reads TGTGCCAGTGGGACAGCGCTACGGGTGGGTTCACCCCTCCACTTT. It translates to CASGTALRVGSPLHF. This chain links TRBV27 with TRBJ1-6; 7 nucleotides line up with TRBD1. The CDR3 spans 15 residues. In germline, CDR1 is MNHEY, CDR2 SMNVEV (reference sequence). V trimming: 9 bases; J trimming: 9 bases; junction bases outside the gene matches: 14.

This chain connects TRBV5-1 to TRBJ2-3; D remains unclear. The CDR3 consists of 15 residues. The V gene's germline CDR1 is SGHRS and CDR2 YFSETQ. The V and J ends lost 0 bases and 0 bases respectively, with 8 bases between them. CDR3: CASSLGRWSTDTQYF. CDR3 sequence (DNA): TGCGCCAGCAGCTTGGGGCGGTGGAGCACAGATACGCAGTATTTT.

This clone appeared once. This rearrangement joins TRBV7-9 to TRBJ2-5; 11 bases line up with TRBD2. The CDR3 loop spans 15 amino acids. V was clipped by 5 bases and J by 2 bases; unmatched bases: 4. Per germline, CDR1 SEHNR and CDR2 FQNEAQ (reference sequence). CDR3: CASSQGLAEQETQYF. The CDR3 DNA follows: TGTGCCAGCAGCCAGGGACTAGCGGAACAAGAGACCCAGTACTTC. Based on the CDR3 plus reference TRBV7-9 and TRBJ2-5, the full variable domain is DTGVSQNPRHKITKRGQNVTFRCDPISEHNRLYWYRQTLGQGPEFLTYFQNEAQLEKSRLLSDRFSAERPKGSFSTLEIQRTEQGDSAMYLCASSQGLAEQETQYFGPGTRLLVL.

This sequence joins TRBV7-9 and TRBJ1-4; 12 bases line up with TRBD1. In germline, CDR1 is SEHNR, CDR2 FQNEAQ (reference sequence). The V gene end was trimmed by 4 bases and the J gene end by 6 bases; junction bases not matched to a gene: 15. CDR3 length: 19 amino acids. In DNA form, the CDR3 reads TGTGCCAGCAGCTCCGGGGGGGGACAGGGGGCATTGAGGGATGAAAAACTGTTTTTT. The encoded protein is CASSSGGGQGALRDEKLFF.

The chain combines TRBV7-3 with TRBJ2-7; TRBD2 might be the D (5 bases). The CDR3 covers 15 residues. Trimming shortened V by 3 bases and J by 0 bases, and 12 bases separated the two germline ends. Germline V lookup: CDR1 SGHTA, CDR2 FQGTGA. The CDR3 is CASSLGSGFSYEQYF. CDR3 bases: TGTGCCAGCAGCTTGGGAAGCGGATTCTCCTACGAGCAGTACTTC. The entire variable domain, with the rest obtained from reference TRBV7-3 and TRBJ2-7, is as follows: GAGVSQTPSNKVTEKGKYVELRCDPISGHTALYWYRQSLGQGPEFLIYFQGTGAADDSGLPNDRFFAVRPEGSVSTLKIQRTERGDSAVYLCASSLGSGFSYEQYFGPGTRLTVT.

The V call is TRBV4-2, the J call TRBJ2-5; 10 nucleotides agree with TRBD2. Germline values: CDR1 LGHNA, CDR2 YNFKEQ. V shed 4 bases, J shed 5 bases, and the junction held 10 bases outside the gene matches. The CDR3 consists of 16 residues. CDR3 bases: TGTGCCAGCAGCCCTCCTAGCGGGGGAGCTCGGGAGACCCAGTACTTC. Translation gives CASSPPSGGARETQYF.

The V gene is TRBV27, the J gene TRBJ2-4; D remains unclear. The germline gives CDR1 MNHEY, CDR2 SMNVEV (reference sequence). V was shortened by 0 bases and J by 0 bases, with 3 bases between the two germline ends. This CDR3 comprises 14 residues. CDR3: CASSLSRAKNIQYF. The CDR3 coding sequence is TGTGCCAGCAGTTTATCTAGAGCCAAAAACATTCAGTACTTC.

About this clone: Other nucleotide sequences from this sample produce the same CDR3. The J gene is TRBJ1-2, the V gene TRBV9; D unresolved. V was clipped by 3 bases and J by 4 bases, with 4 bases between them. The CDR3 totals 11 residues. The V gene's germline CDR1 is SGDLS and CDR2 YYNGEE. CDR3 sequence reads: CASSASYGYTF. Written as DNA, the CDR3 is TGTGCCAGCAGCGCTTCCTATGGCTACACCTTC. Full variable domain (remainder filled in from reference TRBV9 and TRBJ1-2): DSGVTQTPKHLITATGQRVTLRCSPRSGDLSVYWYQQSLDQGLQFLIQYYNGEERAKGNILERFSAQQFPDLHSELNLSSLELGDSALYFCASSASYGYTFGSGTRLTVV.

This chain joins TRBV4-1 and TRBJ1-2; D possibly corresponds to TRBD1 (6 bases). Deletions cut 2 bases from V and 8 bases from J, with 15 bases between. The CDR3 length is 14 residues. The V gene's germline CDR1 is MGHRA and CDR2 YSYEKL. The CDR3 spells CASSQNWGPEGYTF. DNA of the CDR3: TGCGCCAGCAGCCAAAATTGGGGGCCGGAGGGCTACACCTTC.